This entry concerns a single T cell receptor (beta chain). This clonotype was detected only a few times. Its antigen has not been determined. No much larger clone is present one base from it, and per-base qualities are unavailable. Receptors were amplified or captured by PCR. Sequencing instrument: Illumina HiSeq 2500. TCR library preparation used molecular barcoding, with unique molecular identifiers applied to normalize quantification of the TCRbeta repertoire. TCRdb cleaned the public reads at Q25 with fastp, built clones with MiXCR and kept in-frame beta chains. Here each entry gathers all rows of one CDR3 protein and keeps the most common genes and DNA. This sample holds under 250,000 distinct CDR3 sequences; roughly a quarter were observed only once. The ten largest clones add up to more than 4.5% of the sample. This sample was included in a study of T-cell reconstitution after alpha-beta-depleted transplantation in children (dated by TCRdb to 2016 to 2017). With regard to the full study: The study quantitatively tracked T-cell immune reconstitution after TCRalphabeta/CD19-depleted allogeneic hematopoietic cell transplantation in children using TCR repertoire profiling.

The treatment or condition label, read with the paper, signifies: allogeneic hematopoietic cell transplantation with graft depleted of TCRalphabeta T cells and CD19 B cells. TCRalphabeta/CD19-depleted allogeneic hematopoietic cell grafts were given to the transplant recipients, all of whom were children. Beyond this particular receptor, the publication reports: Over subsequent months, a decline in hyperexpanded clone frequencies was noted, and after one year, T-cell counts and TCRbeta diversity were mostly ascribed to newly produced T cells. In some patients, the high TCRbeta diversity seen at day 60 was put down to recipient T cells and intrathymic progenitors that had survived conditioning. The apparently early recovery of alphabetaT-cell counts about two months after transplant reportedly depended on only several hundred rapidly expanded clones that came from non-depleted graft cells.

The sample here was PBMCs, mostly from graft donor cells, taken 360 days after TCRalphabeta/CD19-depleted stem cell transplant. The sequence came from a female patient younger than 10 who had a stem cell transplant for congenital amegakaryocytic thrombocytopenia, so the T cells may come from the graft donor.

The CDR3 protein sequence reads: CASSADISGGAYFTDTQYF. The bases read TGTGCCAGCAGCGCCGATATTAGCGGGGGGGCCTATTTTACAGATACGCAGTATTTT. The chain couples TRBV9 to TRBJ2-3; TRBD2 lines up with 11 middle nucleotides. Reading from cysteine to phenylalanine, the CDR3 counts 19 amino acids. The kept DNA is CDR3 alone, 57 bases in frame from the first base. Per the germline V gene, SGDLS is the CDR1 and YYNGEE is the CDR2. V ends up 3 bases short and J 3 bases short, with an unmatched junction base count of 15.